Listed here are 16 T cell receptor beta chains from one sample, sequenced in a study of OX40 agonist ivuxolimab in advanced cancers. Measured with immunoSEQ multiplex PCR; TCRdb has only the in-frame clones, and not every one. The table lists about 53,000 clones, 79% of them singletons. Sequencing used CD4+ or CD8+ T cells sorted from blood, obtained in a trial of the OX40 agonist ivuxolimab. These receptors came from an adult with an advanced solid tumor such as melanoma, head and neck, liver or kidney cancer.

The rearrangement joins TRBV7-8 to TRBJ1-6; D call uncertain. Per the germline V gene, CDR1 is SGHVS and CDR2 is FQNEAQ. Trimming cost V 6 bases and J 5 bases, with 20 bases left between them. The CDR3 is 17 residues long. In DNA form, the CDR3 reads TGTGCCAGCAGGCTATTAGGGTCCCAAAACCATAATTCACCCCTCCACTTT. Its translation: CASRLLGSQNHNSPLHF.

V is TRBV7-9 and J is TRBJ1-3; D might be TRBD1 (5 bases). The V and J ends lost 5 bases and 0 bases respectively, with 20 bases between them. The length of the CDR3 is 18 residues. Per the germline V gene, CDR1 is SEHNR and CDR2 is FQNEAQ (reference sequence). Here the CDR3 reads CASSRAGRGGPSGNTIYF. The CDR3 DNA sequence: TGTGCCAGCAGCCGAGCGGGACGGGGGGGTCCCTCTGGAAACACCATATATTTT.

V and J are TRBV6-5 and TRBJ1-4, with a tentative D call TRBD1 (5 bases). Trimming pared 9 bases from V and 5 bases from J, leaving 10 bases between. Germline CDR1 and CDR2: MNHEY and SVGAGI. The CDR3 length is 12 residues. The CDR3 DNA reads TGTGCCAGTAGGGACCCAAATGAAAAACTGTTTTTT. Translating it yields CASRDPNEKLFF.

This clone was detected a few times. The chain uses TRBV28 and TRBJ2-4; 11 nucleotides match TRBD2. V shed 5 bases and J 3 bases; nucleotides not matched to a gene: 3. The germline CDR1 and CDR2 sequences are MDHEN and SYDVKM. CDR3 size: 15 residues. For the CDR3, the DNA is TGTGCCAGCAGTCTACTAGCGGGGGACAAAAACATTCAGTACTTC. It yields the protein CASSLLAGDKNIQYF.

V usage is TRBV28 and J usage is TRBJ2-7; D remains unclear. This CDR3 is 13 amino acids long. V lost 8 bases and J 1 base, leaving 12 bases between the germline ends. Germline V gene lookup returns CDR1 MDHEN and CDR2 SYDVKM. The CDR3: CASGQVVSYEQYF. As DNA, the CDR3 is TGTGCCAGCGGGCAGGTGGTGTCCTACGAGCAGTACTTC.

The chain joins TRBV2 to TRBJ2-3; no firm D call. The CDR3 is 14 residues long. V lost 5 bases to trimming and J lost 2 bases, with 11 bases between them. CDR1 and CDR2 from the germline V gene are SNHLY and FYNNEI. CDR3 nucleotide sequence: TGTGCCAGCAGTATTATTGGCACCACAGATACGCAGTATTTT. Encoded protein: CASSIIGTTDTQYF.

The chain's CDR3 is CASTRTGGPSSYNEQFF. CDR3 in DNA: TGTGCCAGCACCAGGACAGGGGGCCCGAGCTCCTACAATGAGCAGTTCTTC. V usage is TRBV5-5 and J usage is TRBJ2-1; 11 bases fit TRBD1. Germline lookup yields CDR1 SGHKS and CDR2 YYEKEE (reference sequence). With V trimmed by 6 bases and J by 0 bases, 8 bases remained unmatched. There are 17 residues in the CDR3.

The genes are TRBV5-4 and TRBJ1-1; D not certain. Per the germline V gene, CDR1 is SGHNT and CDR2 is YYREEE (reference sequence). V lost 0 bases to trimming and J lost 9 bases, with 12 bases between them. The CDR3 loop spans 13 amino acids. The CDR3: CASSLEFDSKAFF. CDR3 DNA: TGTGCCAGCAGCTTGGAGTTCGACTCAAAAGCTTTCTTT.

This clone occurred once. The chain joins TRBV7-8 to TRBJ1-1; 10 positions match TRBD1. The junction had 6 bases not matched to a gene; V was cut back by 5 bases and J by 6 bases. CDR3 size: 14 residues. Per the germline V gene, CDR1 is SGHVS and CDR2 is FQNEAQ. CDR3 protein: CASSDRGRGAEAFF. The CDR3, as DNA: TGTGCCAGCAGCGACAGGGGGCGCGGGGCTGAAGCTTTCTTT. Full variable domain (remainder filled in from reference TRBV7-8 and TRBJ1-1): GAGVSQSPRYKVAKRGQDVALRCDPISGHVSLFWYQQALGQGPEFLTYFQNEAQLDKSGLPSDRFFAERPEGSVSTLKIQRTQQEDSAVYLCASSDRGRGAEAFFGQGTRLTVV.

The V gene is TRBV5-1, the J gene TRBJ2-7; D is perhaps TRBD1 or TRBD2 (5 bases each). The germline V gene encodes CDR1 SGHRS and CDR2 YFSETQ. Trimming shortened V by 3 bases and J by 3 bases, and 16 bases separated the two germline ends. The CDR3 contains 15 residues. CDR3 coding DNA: TGCGCCAGCAGCTGGGGGTGGGGTAGGGTCTACGAGCAGTACTTC. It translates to CASSWGWGRVYEQYF. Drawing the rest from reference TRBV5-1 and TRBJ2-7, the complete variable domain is KAGVTQTPRYLIKTRGQQVTLSCSPISGHRSVSWYQQTPGQGLQFLFEYFSETQRNKGNFPGRFSGRQFSNSRSEMNVSTLELGDSALYLCASSWGWGRVYEQYFGPGTRLTVT.

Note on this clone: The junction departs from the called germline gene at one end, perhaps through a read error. CDR3 amino acids: CASSLAGGHNEQFF. Here the CDR3 DNA reads TGTGCCAGCAGCCTAGCGGGGGGTCACAATGAGCAGTTCTTC. The rearrangement joins TRBV7-2 to TRBJ2-1, with 11 bases matching TRBD2. Per germline, CDR1 SGHTA and CDR2 FQGNSA. CDR3 size: 14 residues.

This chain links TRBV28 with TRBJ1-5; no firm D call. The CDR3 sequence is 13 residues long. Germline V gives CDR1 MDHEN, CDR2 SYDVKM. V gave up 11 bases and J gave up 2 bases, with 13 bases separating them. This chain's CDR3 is CALDRGGNQPQHF. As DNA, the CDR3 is TGTGCCCTCGACCGGGGAGGCAATCAGCCCCAGCATTTT.

CDR3 sequence (DNA): TGCGCCCCAGGGGGGACAGGGCCTTGGTACTATGGCTACACCTTC. Protein sequence: CAPGGTGPWYYGYTF. The chain combines TRBV10-1 with TRBJ1-2; 9 bases are a match to TRBD1. V lost 11 bases and J lost 3; bases outside the gene matches: 13. The length of the CDR3 is 15 residues. Germline CDR1 is WNHNN and CDR2 is SYGVQD (reference sequence).

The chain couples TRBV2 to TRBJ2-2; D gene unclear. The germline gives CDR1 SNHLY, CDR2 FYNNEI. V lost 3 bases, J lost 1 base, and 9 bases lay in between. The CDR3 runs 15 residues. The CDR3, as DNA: TGTGCCAGCAGTGATTTGCGACGGAACACCGGGGAGCTGTTTTTT. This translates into CASSDLRRNTGELFF.

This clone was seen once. The CDR3 protein is CASSFRGTGNTGELFF. CDR3 coding DNA: TGTGCCAGCAGCTTTCGCGGGACTGGGAACACCGGGGAGCTGTTTTTT. The chain recombines TRBV7-8 with TRBJ2-2; a possible D gene is TRBD2 (6 bases). V shed 3 bases and J shed 1 base, with 12 bases lying between them. The CDR3 is made up of 16 amino acids. Germline CDR1 and CDR2: SGHVS and FQNEAQ. Full variable domain (rest looked up from reference TRBV7-8 and TRBJ2-2): GAGVSQSPRYKVAKRGQDVALRCDPISGHVSLFWYQQALGQGPEFLTYFQNEAQLDKSGLPSDRFFAERPEGSVSTLKIQRTQQEDSAVYLCASSFRGTGNTGELFFGEGSRLTVL.

The chain's CDR3 is CASSELAGAGTQYF. The CDR3 nucleotides are TGCGCCAGCAGTGAGTTAGCGGGAGCGGGGACCCAGTACTTC. This sequence joins TRBV10-1 and TRBJ2-5; 9 bases are a match to TRBD2. Germline loops: CDR1 WNHNN, CDR2 SYGVQD (reference sequence). V was clipped by 1 base and J by 7 bases; unmatched bases: 4. The CDR3 sequence is 14 residues long.